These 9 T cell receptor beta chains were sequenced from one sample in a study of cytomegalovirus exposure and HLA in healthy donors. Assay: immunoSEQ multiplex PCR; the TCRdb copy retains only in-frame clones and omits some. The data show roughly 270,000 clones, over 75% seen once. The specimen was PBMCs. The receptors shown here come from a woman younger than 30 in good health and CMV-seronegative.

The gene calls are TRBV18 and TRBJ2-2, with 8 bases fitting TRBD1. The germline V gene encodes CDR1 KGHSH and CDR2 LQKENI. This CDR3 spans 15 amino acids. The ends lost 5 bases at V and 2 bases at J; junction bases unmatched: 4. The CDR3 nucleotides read TGTGCCAGCTCATCAGGACAGGGCAACACCGGGGAGCTGTTTTTT. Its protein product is CASSSGQGNTGELFF.

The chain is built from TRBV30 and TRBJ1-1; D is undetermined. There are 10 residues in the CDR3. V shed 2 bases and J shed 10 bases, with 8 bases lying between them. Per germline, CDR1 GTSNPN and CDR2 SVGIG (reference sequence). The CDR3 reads CAWSRGRAFF. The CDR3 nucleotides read TGTGCCTGGAGTCGGGGAAGAGCTTTCTTT.

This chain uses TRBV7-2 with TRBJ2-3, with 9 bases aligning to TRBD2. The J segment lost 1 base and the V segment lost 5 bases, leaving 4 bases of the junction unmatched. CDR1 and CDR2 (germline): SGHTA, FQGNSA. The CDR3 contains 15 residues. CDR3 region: CASSDWTSGTDTQYF. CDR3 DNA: TGTGCCAGCAGCGACTGGACTAGCGGCACAGATACGCAGTATTTT.

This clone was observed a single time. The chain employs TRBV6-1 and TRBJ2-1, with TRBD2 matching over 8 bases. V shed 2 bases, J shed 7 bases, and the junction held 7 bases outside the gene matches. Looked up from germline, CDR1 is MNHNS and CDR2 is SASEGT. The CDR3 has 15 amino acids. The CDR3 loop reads CASSEKPASGNEQFF. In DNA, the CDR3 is TGTGCCAGCAGTGAAAAGCCGGCTAGCGGGAATGAGCAGTTCTTC.

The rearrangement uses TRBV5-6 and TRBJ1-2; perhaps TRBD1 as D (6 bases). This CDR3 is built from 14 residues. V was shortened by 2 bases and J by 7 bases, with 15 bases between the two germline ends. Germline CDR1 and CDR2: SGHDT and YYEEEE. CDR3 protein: CASSLAGAPGGYTF. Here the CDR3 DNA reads TGTGCCAGCAGCTTAGCAGGGGCACCCGGTGGCTACACCTTC.

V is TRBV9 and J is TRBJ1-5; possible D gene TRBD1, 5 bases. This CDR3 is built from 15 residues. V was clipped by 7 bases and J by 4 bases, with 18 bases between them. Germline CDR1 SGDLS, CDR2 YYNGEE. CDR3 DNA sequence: TGTGCCAGCTCTCCAAAAGCGGGGGGGAATCAGCCCCAGCATTTT. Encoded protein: CASSPKAGGNQPQHF.

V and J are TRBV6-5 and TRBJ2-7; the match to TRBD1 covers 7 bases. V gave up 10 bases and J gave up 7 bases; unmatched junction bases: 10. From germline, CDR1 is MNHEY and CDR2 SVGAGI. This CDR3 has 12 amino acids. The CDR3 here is CATSGTVGEQYF. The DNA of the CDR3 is TGTGCCACTTCCGGGACAGTGGGAGAGCAGTACTTC.

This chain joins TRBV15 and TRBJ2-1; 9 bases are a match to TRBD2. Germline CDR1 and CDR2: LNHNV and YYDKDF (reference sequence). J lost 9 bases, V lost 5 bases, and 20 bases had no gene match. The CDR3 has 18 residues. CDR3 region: CATSARILAGFSGGEQFF. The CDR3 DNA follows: TGTGCCACCAGCGCCCGAATACTAGCGGGCTTTAGTGGAGGTGAGCAGTTCTTC.

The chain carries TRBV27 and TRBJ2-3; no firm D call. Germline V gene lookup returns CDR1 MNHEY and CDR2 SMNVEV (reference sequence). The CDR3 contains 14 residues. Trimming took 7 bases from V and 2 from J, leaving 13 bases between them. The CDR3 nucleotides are TGTGCCAGCACCCGGTCCCCTTCCACAGATACGCAGTATTTT. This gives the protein CASTRSPSTDTQYF.